Below are 21 T cell receptor beta chains sequenced from a single sample in a study of CDR3 diversity in severe acne (dated by TCRdb to about 2019). Library prep was done by PCR. Sequenced on an Illumina HiSeq 2000. The public reads were quality trimmed at Q25 with fastp and then assembled into clones with MiXCR by TCRdb, keeping productive beta chains. Duplicate CDR3 protein sequences are folded into a single record with the most common DNA and genes. The sample table lists roughly 100,000 distinct CDR3 sequences, roughly half of them with a count of one. Together, the top ten hold 12% of the sample. The sequenced sample consisted of blood. These receptors were collected from a male donor with acne.

In this sample, this clonotype turned up many times. V is TRBV24-1 and J is TRBJ2-1; D could derive from TRBD1 or TRBD2 (5 bases each). The germline V and J ends were trimmed by 7 bases and 0 bases, with 12 bases remaining between them. Germline CDR1 reads KGHDR; CDR2 reads SFDVKD. The length of the CDR3 is 15 residues. The CDR3 coding sequence is TGTGCCACCAGCCGGGACGCGAGCTCCTACAATGAGCAGTTCTTC. This codes for CATSRDASSYNEQFF.

Note on this clonotype: The junction and the germline gene differ at one end; a read error may be behind it. The chain is built from TRBV6-5 and TRBJ1-6; 7 positions agree with TRBD1. The CDR3 is 14 residues long. Germline CDR1 MNHEY, CDR2 SVGAGI. This CDR3 is CGSRTGTVPSPLHF. The CDR3 DNA follows: TGTGGCAGCAGGACCGGGACAGTCCCCTCACCCCTCCACTTC.

This clonotype came up many times. The chain combines TRBV19 with TRBJ2-2; tentative D call: TRBD1 (6 bases). The CDR3 consists of 15 residues. Trimming shortened V by 6 bases and J by 6 bases, and 17 bases separated the two germline ends. CDR1 and CDR2 (germline): LNHDA, SQIVND (reference sequence). CDR3 amino acids: CASSRQASSAGELFF. CDR3 in DNA: TGTGCCAGTAGCCGACAGGCTTCATCCGCCGGGGAGCTGTTTTTT. Based on the CDR3 plus reference TRBV19 and TRBJ2-2, the full variable domain is DGGITQSPKYLFRKEGQNVTLSCEQNLNHDAMYWYRQDPGQGLRLIYYSQIVNDFQKGDIAEGYSVSREKKESFPLTVTSAQKNPTAFYLCASSRQASSAGELFFGEGSRLTVL.

At least ten counts were recorded for this clonotype. The chain has TRBV2 and TRBJ2-7; 12 nucleotides align to TRBD2. This CDR3 is 16 amino acids long. Germline V gene lookup returns CDR1 SNHLY and CDR2 FYNNEI. V shed 1 base, J shed 7 bases, and the junction held 8 bases outside the gene matches. Written as DNA, the CDR3 is TGTGCCAGCAGTGAAGGCCTAGCGGGAGGGCTTTTGGAGCAGTACTTC. This codes for CASSEGLAGGLLEQYF.

This CDR3 reads CAITEGDPHEQYF. The CDR3 DNA reads as TGTGCCATCACCGAGGGGGACCCCCACGAGCAGTACTTC. The chain links TRBV10-3 to TRBJ2-7, with a possible D match to TRBD1 (6 bases). V was pared by 7 bases and J by 5 bases, with 15 bases between. CDR1 ENHRY and CDR2 SYGVKD come from the germline V gene. The CDR3 is 13 amino acids.

As to this clonotype: The limits of the CDR3 on the DNA are not certain, so only TCRdb's listed CDR3 is given. The V gene is TRBV20-1, the J gene TRBJ2-2; the D call in the table, TRBD2, was not verified against the DNA. From germline, CDR1 is DFQATT and CDR2 SNEGSKA (reference sequence). The CDR3 extends over 22 residues, inclusive of both ends. The CDR3 loop is CSARDVTSGRGVYGQYFGELFF.

This clonotype turned up a few times. The genes are TRBV24-1 and TRBJ2-5; 10 bases align to TRBD1. Germline loops: CDR1 KGHDR, CDR2 SFDVKD. This CDR3 contains 15 residues. With V trimmed by 1 base and J by 5 bases, 3 bases remained unmatched. CDR3 bases: TGTGCCACCAGTGATTTTGGACAGGGGGACGAGACCCAGTACTTC. It encodes CATSDFGQGDETQYF.

The chain couples TRBV5-6 to TRBJ2-7; 7 bases match TRBD1. Germline trimming cut 4 bases from V and 3 bases from J; bases unmatched to any gene: 7. Germline CDR1 and CDR2: SGHDT and YYEEEE. CDR3 length equals 14 residues. The CDR3 DNA reads TGTGCCAGCAGCCAGATGACAGGGAGCTACGAGCAGTACTTC. Residues: CASSQMTGSYEQYF.

This clonotype showed up just once. A much larger clonotype is one base distant, so this may be a read error. This CDR3 is missing its conserved last phenylalanine or tryptophan, likely due to a read error. The chain recombines TRBV12-3 or TRBV12-4 with TRBJ2-1, with 14 bases lining up with TRBD2. The J segment lost 6 bases and the V segment lost 5 bases, leaving 6 bases of the junction unmatched. This CDR3 comprises 16 residues. This CDR3 reads CASSRKTSGGANEQFS. The CDR3 nucleotides read TGTGCCAGCAGTCGAAAGACTAGCGGGGGGGCCAATGAGCAGTTCTCC.

The chain's CDR3 is CASSLPVSMNTEAFF. The CDR3 DNA follows: TGTGCCAGCAGCTTACCAGTAAGCATGAACACTGAAGCTTTCTTT. The chain joins TRBV7-2 to TRBJ1-1; D is ambiguous. The germline V gene has CDR1 SGHTA and CDR2 FQGNSA. Trimming took off 2 bases at V and 0 bases at J, with 10 bases between the two ends. The CDR3 length is 15 residues.

J is TRBJ1-5 and V is TRBV6-1; TRBD1 matches 10 bases. Trimming cost V 11 bases and J 8 bases; bases outside gene matches: 9. CDR3 size: 13 residues. Looked up from germline, CDR1 is MNHNS and CDR2 is SASEGT. The CDR3 here is CAAAGGTGEPQHF. As DNA, the CDR3 is TGTGCCGCCGCCGGGGGGACAGGGGAGCCCCAGCATTTT.

The chain is built from TRBV7-8 and TRBJ2-7; a possible D gene is TRBD1 (5 bases). CDR1 is SGHVS and CDR2 is FQNEAQ in the germline V gene. This CDR3 comprises 14 residues. Trimming pared 1 base from V and 7 bases from J, leaving 14 bases between. The CDR3 DNA reads as TGTGCCAGCAGCTTAGTGGGGCAGGTCGATGAGCAGTACTTC. Translated, it gives CASSLVGQVDEQYF.

The chain carries TRBV5-6 and TRBJ1-2, with 11 bases that match TRBD1. This CDR3 contains 15 residues. Looked up from germline, CDR1 is SGHDT and CDR2 is YYEEEE. The V segment lost 2 bases and the J segment 6 bases; nucleotides outside the gene matches: 6. In DNA, the CDR3 is TGTGCCAGCAGCTTCGGGACAGGGGGATCCCATGGCTACACCTTC. This encodes CASSFGTGGSHGYTF.

As for this clonotype: Given the absence of the conserved phenylalanine or tryptophan at the CDR3 end, a read error is likely. The chain uses TRBV20-1 and TRBJ2-3; D is undetermined. The assigned J gene may be wrong: the sequence end matches TRBJ1-5 better. This CDR3 region has 14 residues. Germline loops: CDR1 DFQATT, CDR2 SNEGSKA (reference sequence). CDR3 in DNA: TGCAGTGCTAGCCTAGCGGGAGGCAGAGATACGCAGCATCTT. This translates into CSASLAGGRDTQHL.

The chain joins TRBV7-3 to TRBJ2-3; 10 nucleotides line up with TRBD2. This CDR3 has 17 residues. Germline V CDR1 and CDR2: SGHTA, FQGTGA. V gave up 5 bases and J gave up 3 bases; unmatched junction bases: 11. The CDR3 sequence: CASSLEREGARTDTQYF. CDR3 coding DNA: TGTGCCAGCAGCCTTGAGCGGGAGGGGGCGAGGACAGATACGCAGTATTTT.

This clonotype has only a few counts. This chain uses TRBV19 with TRBJ2-1; no firm D call. Germline loops: CDR1 LNHDA, CDR2 SQIVND (reference sequence). The CDR3 is 15 residues long. Trimming took off 0 bases at V and 1 base at J, with 7 bases between the two ends. CDR3 in amino acids: CASSIDPGSYNEQFF. CDR3 sequence (DNA): TGTGCCAGTAGTATAGACCCTGGGTCCTACAATGAGCAGTTCTTC.

This clonotype was recorded only once. The chain couples TRBV6-6 to TRBJ2-1; maybe TRBD2 (5 bases). Deletions cut 0 bases from V and 8 bases from J, with 17 bases between. This CDR3 comprises 16 residues. Per germline, CDR1 MNHNY and CDR2 SVGAGI (reference sequence). The CDR3 loop is CASSYSWESVWDEQFF. The CDR3 DNA is TGTGCCAGCAGTTACTCGTGGGAGAGCGTGTGGGATGAGCAGTTCTTC.

The chain has TRBV11-2 and TRBJ2-5; weak D call: TRBD1 (5 bases). The CDR3 is made up of 14 amino acids. Germline V gene sequence: CDR1 SGHAT, CDR2 FQNNGV. Trimming took 1 base from V and 4 from J, leaving 10 bases between them. The CDR3 here is CASSLGGALETQYF. CDR3 DNA sequence: TGTGCCAGCAGCTTAGGTGGGGCACTAGAGACCCAGTACTTC.

The V call is TRBV7-2, the J call TRBJ1-5, with a weak D call TRBD1 (6 bases). There are 16 residues in the CDR3. Trimming removed 6 bases at V and 2 bases at J, with 17 bases between. CDR1 and CDR2 from the germline V gene are SGHTA and FQGNSA. The CDR3 DNA reads as TGTGCCAGCAGTCGGGTCGGCAGGGGAGGCAATCAGCCCCAGCATTTT. Its translation: CASSRVGRGGNQPQHF.

As concerns this clonotype: Germline is not matched at one junction end, which may reflect a read error. J is TRBJ2-3 and V is TRBV6-5; TRBD2 matches at 10 bases. Germline CDR1 is MNHEY and CDR2 is SVGAGI. This CDR3 region has 18 residues. CDR3 in DNA: TGTGCCAGCAGTTACTCCCTTCCGGGACTAGCGCGAACAGATATGCAGTATTTT. It encodes CASSYSLPGLARTDMQYF.

A remark on this clonotype: Germline is not matched at one junction end, which may reflect a read error. The chain joins TRBV25-1 to TRBJ2-3, with D perhaps matching TRBD2 (7 bases). Germline V lookup: CDR1 MGHDK, CDR2 SYGVNS. This CDR3 has 18 residues. CDR3 sequence reads: CASSEPLGREWVDRYAVF. The CDR3 DNA is TGTGCCAGCAGTGAGCCTCTGGGGCGGGAGTGGGTGGACAGATACGCAGTATTT.